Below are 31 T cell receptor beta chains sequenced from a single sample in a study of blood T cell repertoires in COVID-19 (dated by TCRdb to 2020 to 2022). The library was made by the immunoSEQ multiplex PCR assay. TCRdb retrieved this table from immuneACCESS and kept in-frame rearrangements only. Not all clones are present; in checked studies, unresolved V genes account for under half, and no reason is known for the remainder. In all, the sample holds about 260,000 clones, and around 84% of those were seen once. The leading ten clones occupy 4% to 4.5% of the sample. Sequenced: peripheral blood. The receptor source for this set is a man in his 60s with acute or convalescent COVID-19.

The CDR3 protein is CASSLGAEGYEQYF. The DNA for the CDR3 is TGTGCCAGCAGCTTGGGGGCCGAAGGCTACGAGCAGTACTTC. The chain uses TRBV5-6 and TRBJ2-7; D is undetermined. Trimming stripped 0 bases from V and 3 bases from J, with 10 bases between. Germline V gene data show CDR1 as SGHDT and CDR2 as YYEEEE. There are 14 residues in the CDR3.

The CDR3: CASSLERTAQYF. In DNA form, the CDR3 reads TGTGCCAGCAGCTTAGAGCGGACAGCTCAGTACTTC. The chain combines TRBV11-2 with TRBJ2-7; D perhaps matches TRBD1 (6 bases). In germline, CDR1 is SGHAT, CDR2 FQNNGV. The V end lost 0 bases, the J end lost 10 bases, and 10 bases lay between the germline ends. The CDR3 is 12 residues long.

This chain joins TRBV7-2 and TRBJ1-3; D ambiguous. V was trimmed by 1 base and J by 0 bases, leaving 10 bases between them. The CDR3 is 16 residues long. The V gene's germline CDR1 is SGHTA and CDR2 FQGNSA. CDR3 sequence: CASSLGVLSSGNTIYF. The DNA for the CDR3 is TGTGCCAGCAGCTTAGGAGTATTAAGCTCTGGAAACACCATATATTTT.

Written as DNA, the CDR3 is TGTGCCAGCAGCTCACAGGGTCCCGAGCAGTACTTC. Protein: CASSSQGPEQYF. This sequence joins TRBV5-8 and TRBJ2-7; perhaps TRBD1 as D (6 bases). The V end lost 3 bases, the J end lost 6 bases, and 10 bases lay between the germline ends. CDR1 and CDR2 (germline): SGHTS, YDEGEE. CDR3 length: 12 residues. Looking up the rest from reference TRBV5-8 and TRBJ2-7 gives the full variable domain: EAGVTQSPTHLIKTRGQQATLRCSPISGHTSVYWYQQALGLGLQFLLWYDEGEERNRGNFPPRFSGRQFPNYSSELNVNALELEDSALYLCASSSQGPEQYFGPGTRLTVT.

CDR3 nucleotides: TGTGCCAGCAGTGAAGGCGGGACAGGGAGCACAGATACGCAGTATTTT. This codes for CASSEGGTGSTDTQYF. The chain uses TRBV25-1 and TRBJ2-3; 9 bases line up with TRBD1. Germline lookup yields CDR1 MGHDK and CDR2 SYGVNS. This CDR3 has 16 amino acids. V shed 2 bases, J shed 0 bases, and the junction held 3 bases outside the gene matches. Drawing the rest from reference TRBV25-1 and TRBJ2-3, the complete variable domain is EADIYQTPRYLVIGTGKKITLECSQTMGHDKMYWYQQDPGMELHLIHYSYGVNSTEKGDLSSESTVSRIRTEHFPLTLESARPSHTSQYLCASSEGGTGSTDTQYFGPGTRLTVL.

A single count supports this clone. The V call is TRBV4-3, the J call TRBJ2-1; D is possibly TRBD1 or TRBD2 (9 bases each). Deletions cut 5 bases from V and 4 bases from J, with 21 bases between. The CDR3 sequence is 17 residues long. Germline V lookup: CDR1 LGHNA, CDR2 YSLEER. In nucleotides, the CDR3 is TGCGCCAGCAGCTGGACAGGGGCGACTAGCGGATACAATGAGCAGTTCTTC. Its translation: CASSWTGATSGYNEQFF.

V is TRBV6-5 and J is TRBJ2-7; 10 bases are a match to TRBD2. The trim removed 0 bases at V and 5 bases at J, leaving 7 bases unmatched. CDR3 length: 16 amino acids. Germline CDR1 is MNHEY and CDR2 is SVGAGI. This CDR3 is CASSYSQRGGLHEQYF. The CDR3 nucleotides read TGTGCCAGCAGTTACTCCCAGCGGGGGGGCCTCCACGAGCAGTACTTC.

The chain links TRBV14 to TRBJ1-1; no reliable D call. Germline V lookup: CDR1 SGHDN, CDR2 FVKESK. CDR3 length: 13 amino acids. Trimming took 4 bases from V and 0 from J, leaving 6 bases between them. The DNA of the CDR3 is TGTGCCAGCAGCCTATCAGTGAACACTGAAGCTTTCTTT. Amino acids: CASSLSVNTEAFF.

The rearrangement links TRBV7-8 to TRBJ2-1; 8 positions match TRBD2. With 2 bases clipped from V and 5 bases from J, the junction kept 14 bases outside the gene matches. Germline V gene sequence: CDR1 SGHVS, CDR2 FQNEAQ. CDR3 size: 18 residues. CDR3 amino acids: CASSLTEFLLAENNEQFF. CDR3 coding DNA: TGTGCCAGCAGCTTAACCGAGTTCCTACTAGCGGAAAACAATGAGCAGTTCTTC. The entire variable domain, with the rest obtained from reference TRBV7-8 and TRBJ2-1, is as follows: GAGVSQSPRYKVAKRGQDVALRCDPISGHVSLFWYQQALGQGPEFLTYFQNEAQLDKSGLPSDRFFAERPEGSVSTLKIQRTQQEDSAVYLCASSLTEFLLAENNEQFFGPGTRLTVL.

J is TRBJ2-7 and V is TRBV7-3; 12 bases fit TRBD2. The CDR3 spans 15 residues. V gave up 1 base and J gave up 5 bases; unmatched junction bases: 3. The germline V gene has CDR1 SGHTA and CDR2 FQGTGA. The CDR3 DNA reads TGTGCCAGCAGCTTAAGACTAGCGGGAGCCCACGAGCAGTACTTC. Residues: CASSLRLAGAHEQYF.

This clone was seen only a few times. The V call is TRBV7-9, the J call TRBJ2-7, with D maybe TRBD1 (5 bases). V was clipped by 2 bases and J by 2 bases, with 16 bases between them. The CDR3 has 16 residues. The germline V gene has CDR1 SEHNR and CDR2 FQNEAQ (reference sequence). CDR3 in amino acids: CASSLRAGSFTYEQYF. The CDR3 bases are TGTGCCAGCAGCTTACGGGCAGGGTCGTTTACCTACGAGCAGTACTTC.

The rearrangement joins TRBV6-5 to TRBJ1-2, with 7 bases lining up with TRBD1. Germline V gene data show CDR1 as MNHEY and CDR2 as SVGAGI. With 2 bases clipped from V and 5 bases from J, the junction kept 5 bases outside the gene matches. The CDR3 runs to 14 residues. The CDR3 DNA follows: TGTGCCAGCAGTTACAACAGGGGTCGGTATGGCTACACCTTC. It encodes CASSYNRGRYGYTF.

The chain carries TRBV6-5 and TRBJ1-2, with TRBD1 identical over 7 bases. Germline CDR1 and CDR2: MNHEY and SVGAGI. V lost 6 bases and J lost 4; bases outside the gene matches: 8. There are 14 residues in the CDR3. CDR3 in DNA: TGTGCCAGCAGGACAGGGATCTGGTTCTATGGCTACACCTTC. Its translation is CASRTGIWFYGYTF.

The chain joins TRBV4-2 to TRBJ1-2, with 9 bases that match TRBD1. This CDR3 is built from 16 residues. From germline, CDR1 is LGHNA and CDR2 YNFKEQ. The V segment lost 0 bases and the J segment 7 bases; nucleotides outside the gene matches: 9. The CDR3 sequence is CASSQDRTGGKGGYTF. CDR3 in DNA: TGTGCCAGCAGCCAAGATAGAACAGGGGGCAAAGGTGGCTACACCTTC.

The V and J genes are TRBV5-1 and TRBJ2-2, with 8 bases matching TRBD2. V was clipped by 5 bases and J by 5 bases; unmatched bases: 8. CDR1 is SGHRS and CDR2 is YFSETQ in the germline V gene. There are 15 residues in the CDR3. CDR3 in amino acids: CASSSAGGATGELFF. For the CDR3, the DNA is TGCGCCAGCAGTTCCGCGGGGGGCGCAACCGGGGAGCTGTTTTTT.

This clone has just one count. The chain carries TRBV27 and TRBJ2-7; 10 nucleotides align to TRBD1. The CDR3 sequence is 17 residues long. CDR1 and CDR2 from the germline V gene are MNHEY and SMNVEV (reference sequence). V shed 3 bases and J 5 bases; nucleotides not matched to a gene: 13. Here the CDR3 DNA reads TGTGCCAGCAGTTTGGTCCGGTTTAGACAGGGGGCCCACGAGCAGTACTTC. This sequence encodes CASSLVRFRQGAHEQYF.

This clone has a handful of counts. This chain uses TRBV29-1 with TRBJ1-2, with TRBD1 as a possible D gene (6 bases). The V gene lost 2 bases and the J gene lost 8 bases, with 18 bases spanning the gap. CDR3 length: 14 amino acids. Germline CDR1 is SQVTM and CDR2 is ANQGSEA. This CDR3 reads CSVEFYRAAGGYTF. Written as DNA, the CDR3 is TGCAGCGTTGAATTTTACAGGGCGGCTGGAGGCTACACCTTC.

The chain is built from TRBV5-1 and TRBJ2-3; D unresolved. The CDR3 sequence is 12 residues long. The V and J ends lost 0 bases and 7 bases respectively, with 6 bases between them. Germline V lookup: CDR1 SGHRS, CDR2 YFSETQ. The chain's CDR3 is CASSLEPYTQYF. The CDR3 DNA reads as TGCGCCAGCAGCTTGGAGCCGTATACGCAGTATTTT.

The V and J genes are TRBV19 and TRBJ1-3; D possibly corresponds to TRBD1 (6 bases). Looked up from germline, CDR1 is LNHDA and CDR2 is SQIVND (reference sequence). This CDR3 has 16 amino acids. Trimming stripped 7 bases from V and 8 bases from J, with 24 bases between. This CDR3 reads CASTSSGGQRRDTIYF. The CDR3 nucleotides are TGTGCCAGTACCTCAAGCGGGGGGCAAAGAAGAGACACCATATATTTT.

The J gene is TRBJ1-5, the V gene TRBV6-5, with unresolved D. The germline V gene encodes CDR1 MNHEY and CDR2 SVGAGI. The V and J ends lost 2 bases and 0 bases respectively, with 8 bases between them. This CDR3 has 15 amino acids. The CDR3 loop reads CASSYRHDSNQPQHF. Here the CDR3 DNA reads TGTGCCAGCAGTTACAGACACGATAGCAATCAGCCCCAGCATTTT.

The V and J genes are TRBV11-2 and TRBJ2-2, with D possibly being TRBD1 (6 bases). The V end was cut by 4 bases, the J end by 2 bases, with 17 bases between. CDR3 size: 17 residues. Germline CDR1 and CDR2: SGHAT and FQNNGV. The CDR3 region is CASSSPGQTPNTGELFF. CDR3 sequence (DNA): TGTGCCAGCAGCTCGCCCGGACAGACCCCTAACACCGGGGAGCTGTTTTTT.

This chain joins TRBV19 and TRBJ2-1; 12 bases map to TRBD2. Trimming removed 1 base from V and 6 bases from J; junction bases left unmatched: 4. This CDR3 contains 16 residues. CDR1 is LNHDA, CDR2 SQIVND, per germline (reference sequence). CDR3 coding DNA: TGTGCCAGTAGTATAGTAAGGACTAGCGGGATCAATGAGCAGTTCTTC. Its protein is CASSIVRTSGINEQFF.

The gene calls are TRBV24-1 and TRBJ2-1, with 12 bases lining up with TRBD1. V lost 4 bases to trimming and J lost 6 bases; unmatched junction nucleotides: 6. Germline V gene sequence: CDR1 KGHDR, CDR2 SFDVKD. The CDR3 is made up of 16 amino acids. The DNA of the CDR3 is TGTGCCACCAGTGAAGCCGGGACAGGGGGCCGCAATGAGCAGTTCTTC. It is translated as CATSEAGTGGRNEQFF.

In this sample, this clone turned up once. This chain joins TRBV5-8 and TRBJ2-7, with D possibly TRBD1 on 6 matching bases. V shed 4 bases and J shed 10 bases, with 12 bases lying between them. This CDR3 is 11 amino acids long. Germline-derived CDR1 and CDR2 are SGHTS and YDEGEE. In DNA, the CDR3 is TGTGCCAGCAGCACAAGGACAGACCAGTACTTC. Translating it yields CASSTRTDQYF.

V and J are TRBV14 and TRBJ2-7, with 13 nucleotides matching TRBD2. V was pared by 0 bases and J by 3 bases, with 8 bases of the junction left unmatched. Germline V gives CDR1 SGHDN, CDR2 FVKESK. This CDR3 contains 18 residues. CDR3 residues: CASSQDLLAGGYNYEQYF. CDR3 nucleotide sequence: TGTGCCAGCAGCCAAGATCTACTAGCGGGAGGGTACAACTACGAGCAGTACTTC.

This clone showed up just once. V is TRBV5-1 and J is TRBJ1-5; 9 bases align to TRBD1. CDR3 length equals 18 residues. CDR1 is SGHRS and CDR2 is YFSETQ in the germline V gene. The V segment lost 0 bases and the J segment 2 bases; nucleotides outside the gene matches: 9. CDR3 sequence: CASSLEEQGAVGNQPQHF. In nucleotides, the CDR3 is TGCGCCAGCAGCTTGGAGGAACAGGGGGCGGTTGGCAATCAGCCCCAGCATTTT.

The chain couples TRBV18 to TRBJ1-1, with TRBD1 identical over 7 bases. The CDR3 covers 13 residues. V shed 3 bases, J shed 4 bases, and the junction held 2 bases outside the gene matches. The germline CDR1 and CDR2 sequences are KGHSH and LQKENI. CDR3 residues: CASSPDRVTEAFF. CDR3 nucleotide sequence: TGTGCCAGCTCACCTGACAGGGTCACTGAAGCTTTCTTT.

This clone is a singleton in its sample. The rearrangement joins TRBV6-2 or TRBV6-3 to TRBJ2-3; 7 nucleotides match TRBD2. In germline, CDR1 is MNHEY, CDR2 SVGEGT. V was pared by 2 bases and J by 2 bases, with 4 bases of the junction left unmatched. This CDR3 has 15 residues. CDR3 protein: CASSYGLADTDTQYF. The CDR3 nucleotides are TGTGCCAGCAGTTACGGGCTAGCGGACACAGATACGCAGTATTTT.

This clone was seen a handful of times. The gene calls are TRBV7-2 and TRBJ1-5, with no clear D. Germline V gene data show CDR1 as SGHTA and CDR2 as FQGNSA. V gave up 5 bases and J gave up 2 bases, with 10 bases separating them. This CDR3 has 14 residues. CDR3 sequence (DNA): TGTGCCAGCAGCCCGAGGAACGGCAATCAGCCCCAGCATTTT. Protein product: CASSPRNGNQPQHF.

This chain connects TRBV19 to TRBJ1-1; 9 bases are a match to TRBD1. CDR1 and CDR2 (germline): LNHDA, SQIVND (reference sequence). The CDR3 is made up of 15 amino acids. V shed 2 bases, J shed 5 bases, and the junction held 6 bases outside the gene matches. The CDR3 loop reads CASSITYRGPTEAFF. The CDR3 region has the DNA TGTGCCAGTAGTATAACTTACAGGGGGCCGACTGAAGCTTTCTTT.

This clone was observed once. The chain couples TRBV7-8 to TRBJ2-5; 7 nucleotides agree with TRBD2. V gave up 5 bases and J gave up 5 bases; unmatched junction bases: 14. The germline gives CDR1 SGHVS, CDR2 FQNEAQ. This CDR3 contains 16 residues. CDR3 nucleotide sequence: TGTGCCAGCAGCCAAGGGGAGGGGTGGCGAGTCGAGACCCAGTACTTC. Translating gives CASSQGEGWRVETQYF.